This note documents a single TCR beta chain sequence. Its antigen is undetermined. This sample is part of a study of T cell responses to AZD1222 COVID-19 vaccine. Regarding the study as a whole: Seropositivity was recorded at baseline in only six AZD1222 recipients. Researchers report vaccine-associated CD4 TCRs spanning spike, with dominance at 160-218 and 743-854. After two AZD1222 doses, spike-specific TCR breadth and depth rose versus day 0. Without day 14 samples, only post-peak T cell repertoires were studied.

Measured with immunoSEQ multiplex PCR; TCRdb has only the in-frame clones, and not every one. The sample lists around 130,000 clones, 93% occurring once. This CDR3 is built from 14 residues. Trimming shortened V by 5 bases and J by 3 bases, and 11 bases separated the two germline ends. Germline CDR1 SGHRS, CDR2 YFSETQ. The source is an adult in good health. This chain uses TRBV5-1 with TRBJ1-4, with a weak D call TRBD1 (5 bases). Sample: peripheral blood, taken on day 0 of AZD1222 vaccination. The CDR3 nucleotides read TGCGCCAGCAGGAGGGGTCCTGCTAATGAAAAACTGTTTTTT. Translation: CASRRGPANEKLFF.